The 29 T cell receptor beta chains listed next were all sequenced from one sample in a study of shared clonotypes between healthy human individuals. The repertoire was sequenced with immunoSEQ multiplex PCR; TCRdb's copy has only in-frame clones and lacks some. The data hold about 520,000 clones, with 65% to 85% observed a single time. The sequenced sample consisted of PBMCs. All receptors derive from a woman aged 40 to 49 in good health. Some clones in this sample may be carry-over from other donors' samples.

This clone was observed once. V and J are TRBV6-1 and TRBJ2-7; perhaps D is TRBD1 or TRBD2 (7 bases each). Germline CDR1 MNHNS, CDR2 SASEGT. Trimming cost V 4 bases and J 4 bases, with 11 bases left between them. This CDR3 region has 13 residues. Here the CDR3 reads CASSARGGYEQYF. CDR3 coding DNA: TGTGCCAGCAGTGCCAGGGGGGGGTACGAGCAGTACTTC.

To note about this clone: This sequence is one base from a far larger clone and is likely a read error. The chain has TRBV25-1 and TRBJ1-1; TRBD1 is a possible D gene (5 bases). The CDR3 extends over 17 amino acids. The germline CDR1 and CDR2 sequences are MGHDK and SYGVNS. DNA of the CDR3: TGTGCCGGCAGTGAATATGCGACTGGGCAGGGGAACACTGAAGCTTTCTTT. Amino acid sequence: CAGSEYATGQGNTEAFF. The variable domain in full, completed from reference TRBV25-1 and TRBJ1-1, reads EADIYQTPRYLVIGTGKKITLECSQTMGHDKMYWYQQDPGMELHLIHYSYGVNSTEKGDLSSESTVSRIRTEHFPLTLESARPSHTSQYLCAGSEYATGQGNTEAFFGQGTRLTVV.

V gene TRBV11-2 combines with J gene TRBJ2-5, with unresolved D. Germline CDR1 reads SGHAT; CDR2 reads FQNNGV. This CDR3 comprises 15 residues. Trimming cost V 5 bases and J 7 bases, with 20 bases left between them. The CDR3 nucleotides are TGTGCCAGCAGCCCCGGCCCCGATATTGGAAGGACCCAGTACTTC. Its translation is CASSPGPDIGRTQYF. Using reference TRBV11-2 and TRBJ2-5 for the parts outside the CDR3, the full variable domain is EAGVAQSPRYKIIEKRQSVAFWCNPISGHATLYWYQQILGQGPKLLIQFQNNGVVDDSQLPKDRFSAERLKGVDSTLKIQPAKLEDSAVYLCASSPGPDIGRTQYFGPGTRLLVL.

This clone has at least ten counts. Other nucleotide sequences in the sample specify the same CDR3. V and J are TRBV28 and TRBJ2-7, with TRBD1 matching over 11 bases. After removal of 6 bases from V and 9 bases from J, the junction contained 10 bases not matched to a gene. The CDR3 has 14 residues. Germline CDR1 and CDR2: MDHEN and SYDVKM. CDR3 sequence: CASSPGTGGSRQYF. The CDR3 DNA sequence: TGTGCCAGCAGCCCCGGGACAGGGGGTTCGCGGCAGTACTTC.

To note about this clone: A far larger clone is a single base away, which makes a read error likely. The chain recombines TRBV30 with TRBJ2-5; 8 bases fit TRBD2. Germline values: CDR1 GTSNPN, CDR2 SVGIG (reference sequence). Trimming cost V 3 bases and J 7 bases; bases outside gene matches: 4. The CDR3 loop spans 12 amino acids. The CDR3 region has the DNA TGTGCCTGGAGCCCCGGGGGGGGGACCCAGTACTTC. Translated: CAWSPGGGTQYF.

Of note for this clone: This probably arose from a read error, given a far larger clone one base away. The V call is TRBV29-1, the J call TRBJ1-1; D is unclear. V lost 3 bases and J 1 base, leaving 12 bases between the germline ends. The CDR3 spans 14 residues. Germline lookup yields CDR1 SQVTM and CDR2 ANQGSEA. CDR3 sequence: CSVERSSSNTEAFF. The DNA of the CDR3 is TGCAGCGTTGAGAGGAGCAGCTCGAACACTGAAGCTTTCTTT.

Comment on this clone: Other nucleotide sequences from this sample produce the same CDR3. V usage is TRBV18 and J usage is TRBJ1-4, with a weak D call TRBD1 (5 bases). This CDR3 spans 15 amino acids. Germline lookup yields CDR1 KGHSH and CDR2 LQKENI. Trimming pared 3 bases from V and 0 bases from J, leaving 8 bases between. This CDR3 reads CASSPQGATNEKLFF. In nucleotides, the CDR3 is TGTGCCAGCTCACCTCAGGGAGCAACTAATGAAAAACTGTTTTTT.

V and J are TRBV28 and TRBJ2-3; no clear D. Germline V gene sequence: CDR1 MDHEN, CDR2 SYDVKM. The CDR3 loop spans 14 amino acids. Between the trimmed V and J ends, which lost 5 bases and 4 bases, there was a span of 13 bases. The CDR3 DNA is TGTGCCAGCAGTACCCGGACGGGCCCAGATACGCAGTATTTT. It yields the protein CASSTRTGPDTQYF.

The rearrangement uses TRBV6-5 and TRBJ1-5; D is uncertain. The CDR3 is 12 residues long. Looked up from germline, CDR1 is MNHEY and CDR2 is SVGAGI. Trimming shortened V by 5 bases and J by 4 bases, and 6 bases separated the two germline ends. The CDR3, as DNA: TGTGCCAGCAGTGAAGGGAATCAGCCCCAGCATTTT. This gives the protein CASSEGNQPQHF.

V is TRBV27 and J is TRBJ1-2; possibly TRBD1 for D (6 bases). CDR3 length: 14 amino acids. The V end was cut by 2 bases, the J end by 8 bases, with 15 bases between. The germline V gene encodes CDR1 MNHEY and CDR2 SMNVEV (reference sequence). The DNA for the CDR3 is TGTGCCAGCAGTTTAAGGGGGATCCCAATAGGCTACACCTTC. Translated: CASSLRGIPIGYTF.

The chain has TRBV4-1 and TRBJ1-3; no reliable D call. V dropped 1 base and J dropped 8 bases, with 9 bases sitting between them. The CDR3 sequence is 13 residues long. The germline CDR1 and CDR2 sequences are MGHRA and YSYEKL. CDR3 coding DNA: TGCGCCAGCAGCCAAGGTATCATCGACACCATATATTTT. Amino acid sequence: CASSQGIIDTIYF.

A remark on this clone: The limits of the CDR3 on the DNA are not certain, so only TCRdb's listed CDR3 is given. V gene TRBV21-1 combines with J gene TRBJ2-7. TRBV21-1 is flagged as a pseudogene. The CDR3 length is 16 residues, termini included. The CDR3 loop is CASSKLVGGGAYEQYF.

Regarding this clone: A far larger clone is just one base off, so this is likely a read error. The chain carries TRBV5-4 and TRBJ1-1, with 9 bases lining up with TRBD1. CDR3 length: 16 amino acids. V gave up 0 bases and J gave up 4 bases; unmatched junction bases: 7. Germline V gene data show CDR1 as SGHNT and CDR2 as YYREEE (reference sequence). CDR3 sequence: CASSLGTGVEGTEAFF. DNA for the CDR3: TGTGCCAGCAGCTTGGGGACAGGGGTTGAGGGCACTGAAGCTTTCTTT.

With respect to this clone: A far bigger clonotype differs at one base, so this is likely a read error. The V gene is TRBV30, the J gene TRBJ2-5; a weak D match, TRBD2 (6 bases). Germline CDR1 is GTSNPN and CDR2 is SVGIG (reference sequence). Deletions cut 4 bases from V and 5 bases from J, with 17 bases between. The CDR3 consists of 14 residues. CDR3 sequence (DNA): TGTGCCTGGACTATCGGGAGCTTTCAGGAGACCCAGTACTTC. As protein: CAWTIGSFQETQYF.

The chain has TRBV7-3 and TRBJ2-5; 7 nucleotides agree with TRBD1. The end of the DNA is better explained by TRBJ2-7, so the J call may be wrong. In germline, CDR1 is SGHTA, CDR2 FQGTGA. This CDR3 contains 13 residues. DNA for the CDR3: TGTGCCAGCAGCAGGGACAGAGCCTACGAGCAGTACTTC. Translated, it gives CASSRDRAYEQYF.

This clone appeared once. This likely came from a read error, as a far larger clone is one base away. The rearrangement uses TRBV6-5 and TRBJ2-5; maybe TRBD2 (6 bases). This CDR3 is built from 13 residues. Trimming cost V 7 bases and J 4 bases, with 13 bases left between them. Germline V CDR1 and CDR2: MNHEY, SVGAGI. The CDR3 DNA follows: TGTGCCAGCACGCCGCCGGGAGCAGAGACCCAGTACTTC. It specifies CASTPPGAETQYF.

On this clone: A single base is all that separates this from a far larger clone, so a read error is likely. The chain recombines TRBV29-1 with TRBJ2-3; no clear D. Germline CDR1 reads SQVTM; CDR2 reads ANQGSEA. This CDR3 is 12 amino acids long. V was pared by 7 bases and J by 4 bases, with 12 bases between. The CDR3 here is CSATPVPDTQYF. In DNA form, the CDR3 reads TGCAGCGCAACCCCGGTGCCAGATACGCAGTATTTT.

A remark on this clone: A single base is all that separates this from a far larger clone, so a read error is likely. The sample holds other DNA sequences that translate to the same CDR3. CDR3 DNA: TGTGCCAGCAGTGTACTGGCGGGAGGGATCTTCGGCACAGATACGCAGTATTTT. Translating it yields CASSVLAGGIFGTDTQYF. This chain connects TRBV25-1 to TRBJ2-3, with TRBD2 matching 9 bases. Trimming at V came to 4 bases and at J to 1 base, leaving 12 bases not matched to a gene. The CDR3 is made up of 18 amino acids. Germline-derived CDR1 and CDR2 are MGHDK and SYGVNS.

Points on this clone: A far larger clone is just one base off, so this is likely a read error. The chain joins TRBV7-3 to TRBJ2-2, with D perhaps TRBD1 or TRBD2 (5 bases each). The CDR3 contains 15 residues. The V gene's germline CDR1 is SGHTA and CDR2 FQGTGA. CDR3 sequence reads: CVSSLEGRSDGELFF. The CDR3 DNA follows: TGTGTCAGCAGCTTAGAGGGGAGATCCGACGGGGAGCTGTTTTTT.

The chain couples TRBV15 to TRBJ1-5; D is unresolved. CDR3 length equals 15 residues. The germline V gene has CDR1 LNHNV and CDR2 YYDKDF (reference sequence). Trimming removed 0 bases from V and 8 bases from J, with 14 bases in between. As DNA, the CDR3 is TGTGCCACCAGCAGAGATCCCGGGGAGGGTGAGCCCCAGCATTTT. This gives the protein CATSRDPGEGEPQHF.

Regarding this clone: The sample has other DNA sequences that encode this CDR3 too. The chain combines TRBV9 with TRBJ2-2, with TRBD2 identical over 14 bases. The CDR3 has 15 residues. Germline V gene data show CDR1 as SGDLS and CDR2 as YYNGEE. J gave up 6 bases and V 5 bases, and 3 bases lay outside the gene matches. The CDR3 is CASRGTSGSSGELFF. The CDR3 bases are TGTGCCAGCAGGGGGACTAGCGGGAGTTCCGGGGAGCTGTTTTTT.

V and J are TRBV6-6 and TRBJ2-5; unclear D gene. The CDR3 loop spans 12 amino acids. Trimming removed 10 bases at V and 3 bases at J, with 12 bases between. CDR1 is MNHNY, CDR2 SVGAGI, per germline (reference sequence). The CDR3 loop reads CAIALNKETQYF. CDR3 DNA sequence: TGTGCCATCGCCTTAAACAAAGAGACCCAGTACTTC.

Details on this clone: A far larger clone is just one base off, so this is likely a read error. The CDR3 does not close with the conserved phenylalanine or tryptophan, likely indicating a read error. The rearrangement links TRBV30 to TRBJ1-5; weak D call: TRBD1 (5 bases). There are 14 residues in the CDR3. Trimming pared 0 bases from V and 4 bases from J, leaving 10 bases between. Germline V lookup: CDR1 GTSNPN, CDR2 SVGIG (reference sequence). CDR3 nucleotides: TGTGCCTGGAGTGTCACGGGGGGTAATCAGCCCCAGCATCTT. Amino acids: CAWSVTGGNQPQHL.

The sample holds many counts of this clone. The chain couples TRBV15 to TRBJ2-1, with TRBD2 matching over 9 bases. Germline CDR1 and CDR2: LNHNV and YYDKDF (reference sequence). The CDR3 contains 15 residues. The V gene end was trimmed by 5 bases and the J gene end by 4 bases; junction bases not matched to a gene: 6. The CDR3 protein is CATSQAREGYNEQFF. The CDR3 DNA reads TGTGCCACCAGCCAGGCGCGGGAGGGTTACAATGAGCAGTTCTTC.

Notes on this clone: This likely came from a read error, as a far larger clone is one base away. V and J are TRBV7-6 and TRBJ1-2; possible D gene TRBD1, 6 bases. Germline-derived CDR1 and CDR2 are SGHVS and FNYEAQ. Trimming cost V 1 base and J 4 bases, with 13 bases left between them. This CDR3 spans 15 amino acids. The CDR3, as DNA: TGTGCCAGCAGCTTAGAGGGGGGATTCGGCTATGGCTACACCTTC. Amino acids: CASSLEGGFGYGYTF.

The gene calls are TRBV28 and TRBJ2-3; D is perhaps TRBD1 (5 bases). This CDR3 region has 13 residues. The germline gives CDR1 MDHEN, CDR2 SYDVKM. V lost 9 bases, J lost 1 base, and 11 bases lay in between. CDR3 nucleotides: TGTGCCAGTTCCCTACAGGGCACAGATACGCAGTATTTT. Translated, it gives CASSLQGTDTQYF.

The rearrangement links TRBV7-9 to TRBJ1-1; weak D call: TRBD1 (6 bases). Trimming stripped 2 bases from V and 4 bases from J, with 14 bases between. The CDR3 has 15 residues. Germline V gene sequence: CDR1 SEHNR, CDR2 FQNEAQ (reference sequence). The CDR3, as DNA: TGTGCCAGCAGCTTACTACTCGGGGGCGGCACTGAAGCTTTCTTT. It is translated as CASSLLLGGGTEAFF.

The rearrangement uses TRBV15 and TRBJ2-7, with D unclear. The V end lost 1 base, the J end lost 4 bases, and 8 bases lay between the germline ends. Per the germline V gene, CDR1 is LNHNV and CDR2 is YYDKDF (reference sequence). The CDR3 is made up of 13 amino acids. The CDR3 nucleotides read TGTGCCACCAGCAGAGGCGGCTCTTACGAGCAGTACTTC. Protein sequence: CATSRGGSYEQYF.

The rearrangement links TRBV5-7 to TRBJ1-5; D is unresolved. TRBV5-7 is classed as an ORF, of uncertain function. The ends were cut back, 0 bases at V and 1 base at J, with 8 bases in the middle. This CDR3 is 15 amino acids long. DNA of the CDR3: TGTGCCAGCAGCTTGGCCGCGGGGAGCAATCAGCCCCAGCATTTT. This encodes CASSLAAGSNQPQHF.